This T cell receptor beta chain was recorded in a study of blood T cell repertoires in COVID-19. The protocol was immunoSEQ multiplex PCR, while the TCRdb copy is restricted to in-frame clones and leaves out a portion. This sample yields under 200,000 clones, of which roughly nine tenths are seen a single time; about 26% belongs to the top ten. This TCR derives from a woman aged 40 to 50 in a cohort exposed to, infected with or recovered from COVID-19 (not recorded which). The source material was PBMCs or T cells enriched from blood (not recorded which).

This CDR3 reads CASSDRHGNQPQHF. The CDR3 DNA reads TGTGCCAGTAGTGACAGGCATGGCAATCAGCCCCAGCATTTT. The chain recombines TRBV19 with TRBJ1-5; possibly TRBD1 for D (6 bases). V lost 5 bases, J lost 2 bases, and 10 bases lay in between. Germline V lookup: CDR1 LNHDA, CDR2 SQIVND (reference sequence). The CDR3 contains 14 residues.